This T cell receptor (beta chain) derives from a study of blood T cells in healthy people across ages. This clonotype was seen repeatedly, ten times or more. A second PCR of about 6 to 12 cycles used a sample-barcoded 5' primer and a J-beta primer mix. Via MiXCR, TCRdb re-called the 5' RACE reads, giving one row per CDR3 protein. This table holds hundreds of thousands of distinct CDR3 sequences, 25% to 35% found once. The trim removed 0 bases at V and 5 bases at J, leaving 2 bases unmatched. The CDR3 contains 14 residues. These data were also reused for a study on T cells of mothers and their children.

The chain uses TRBV12-3 or TRBV12-4 and TRBJ2-5; 8 bases fit TRBD2. Sequenced input: blood. The receptor was isolated from a boy under 10 years old in good health. This CDR3 reads CASSLAVAGETQYF. The CDR3, as DNA: TGTGCCAGCAGTTTAGCGGTAGCGGGGGAGACCCAGTACTTC.